This TCR beta chain was captured in a study of T cell responses to AZD1222 COVID-19 vaccine. Study-wide results and caveats: No repertoire was sampled before or during the peak T cell response, only after it.

The repertoire was sequenced with immunoSEQ multiplex PCR; TCRdb's copy has only in-frame clones and lacks some. The data hold 95,000 to 150,000 clones, with more than 80% observed a single time. Germline loops: CDR1 SQVTM, CDR2 ANQGSEA. The V end lost 4 bases, the J end lost 0 bases, and 10 bases lay between the germline ends. The CDR3 extends over 14 amino acids. Concerning this clone itself: Its specificity is unknown.

This TCR was sampled from an adult in good health. This chain uses TRBV29-1 with TRBJ2-4; D is uncertain. The specimen was peripheral blood, collected on day 0 of AZD1222 vaccination. The CDR3 DNA sequence: TGCAGCGTTGGTATGGGTCTAGCCAAAAACATTCAGTACTTC. It translates to CSVGMGLAKNIQYF.